What follows is one T cell receptor (beta chain) and its context. Unsorted samples used about 90 million PBMCs for genomic DNA. Amplification in unsorted PBMC replicate PCRs started from around 300 ng DNA, which equals about 30,000 T cell genomes. Per the original methods: Because ImmunoSEQ provided only junction sequences with no quality scores, the filtering differed. Using immunoSEQ multiplex PCR, the repertoire was profiled, and TCRdb retains in-frame clones only, with some absent. V and J calls and clone size are given by that table; D and trimming were obtained from the DNA. The profile covers around 510,000 clones, with 70% to 80% appearing a single time and approximately 12% taken by the ten largest. This sample is drawn from a study of shared clonotypes between healthy human individuals. This CDR3 comprises 16 residues. Per germline, CDR1 SEHNR and CDR2 FQNEAQ (reference sequence). V lost 4 bases, J lost 2 bases, and 11 bases stayed unmatched.

V and J are TRBV7-9 and TRBJ2-7; TRBD1 matches 7 bases. The TCR comes from a woman aged 40-49 years in good health. Some clones in this sample may be carry-over from other donors' samples. Sequencing input: PBMCs. CDR3 nucleotides: TGTGCCAGCAGCTCCCCTAGAACAGGGGCGGCCTACGAGCAGTACTTC. Residues: CASSSPRTGAAYEQYF.